This T cell receptor beta chain comes out of a study of T cell responses to AZD1222 COVID-19 vaccine. This clone appeared a single time. What it binds is not known. V dropped 8 bases and J dropped 1 base, with 11 bases sitting between them. The CDR3 spans 14 residues. Germline V CDR1 and CDR2: MGHRA, YSYEKL. Findings of the study overall: Only after the peak T cell response were repertoires sampled.

Assay: immunoSEQ multiplex PCR; the TCRdb copy retains only in-frame clones and omits some. The table records tens of thousands of clones, 90% of them present only once. The receptor comes from an adult who received the AZD1222 COVID-19 vaccine. The rearrangement uses TRBV4-1 and TRBJ2-2; D is perhaps TRBD2 (6 bases). The specimen comprised peripheral blood, sampled 28 days after the second AZD1222 dose. The CDR3 here is CASAPEGNTGELFF. CDR3 DNA: TGCGCCAGCGCCCCGGAGGGGAACACCGGGGAGCTGTTTTTT.